These 14 T cell receptor beta chains were all obtained from the same sample, sequenced in a study of blood T cell repertoires in COVID-19. Sequenced by immunoSEQ multiplex PCR; TCRdb stores in-frame clones only, minus some. Of under 250,000 clones detected, 83% appear once; the ten largest clones hold about 4.8%. Sequenced sample: PBMCs or T cells enriched from blood (not recorded which). These receptors originate from a woman between 45 and 60 years old who had been exposed to COVID-19.

CDR3 region: CASSLDGTGFTPLHF. CDR3 nucleotide sequence: TGCGCCAGCAGCCTTGACGGGACAGGGTTTACACCCCTCCACTTT. The V and J genes are TRBV4-1 and TRBJ1-6; 9 bases are a match to TRBD1. This CDR3 has 15 amino acids. Germline CDR1 MGHRA, CDR2 YSYEKL. The ends lost 4 bases at V and 11 bases at J; junction bases unmatched: 9.

The chain joins TRBV7-2 to TRBJ1-2; maybe TRBD1 (6 bases). The CDR3 contains 15 residues. Germline V gives CDR1 SGHTA, CDR2 FQGNSA. V was clipped by 10 bases and J by 1 base, with 19 bases between them. The CDR3 nucleotides are TGTGCCACCCAGCTCTATCACAGGGATAACTATGGCTACACCTTC. Protein sequence: CATQLYHRDNYGYTF.

This clone was detected once. This rearrangement joins TRBV7-8 to TRBJ2-1; the match to TRBD1 covers 7 bases. Germline values: CDR1 SGHVS, CDR2 FQNEAQ. The CDR3 covers 14 residues. The V segment lost 3 bases and the J segment 8 bases; nucleotides outside the gene matches: 7. The CDR3 bases are TGTGCCAGCAGCTTTGAGGGGGCGCAGGATGAGCAGTTCTTC. Its protein is CASSFEGAQDEQFF.

This chain joins TRBV2 and TRBJ1-2, with D possibly being TRBD1 (6 bases). There are 14 residues in the CDR3. Deletions cut 4 bases from V and 2 bases from J, with 11 bases between. The germline V gene encodes CDR1 SNHLY and CDR2 FYNNEI. CDR3 in DNA: TGTGCCAGCAGTGGAGACAGGTCCAACTATGGCTACACCTTC. It is translated as CASSGDRSNYGYTF.

CDR3 region: CAISAGAGAEAFF. CDR3 nucleotides: TGTGCCATCAGCGCAGGGGCGGGGGCTGAAGCTTTCTTT. The chain couples TRBV10-3 to TRBJ1-1, with TRBD1 as a possible D gene (6 bases). Deletions cut 6 bases from V and 6 bases from J, with 14 bases between. The CDR3 is 13 amino acids. In germline, CDR1 is ENHRY, CDR2 SYGVKD.

The rearrangement links TRBV28 to TRBJ1-1, with a possible D match to TRBD1 (5 bases). The ends were cut back, 2 bases at V and 10 bases at J, with 11 bases in the middle. CDR3 length: 12 amino acids. Per germline, CDR1 MDHEN and CDR2 SYDVKM. The chain's CDR3 is CASSLRFGGAFF. The CDR3 DNA reads as TGTGCCAGCAGTTTACGATTCGGGGGAGCTTTCTTT.

The V gene is TRBV7-6, the J gene TRBJ1-5; no firm D call. V was cut by 1 base and J by 7 bases, with 14 bases left in between. Germline V gives CDR1 SGHVS, CDR2 FNYEAQ. The CDR3 length is 15 residues. The CDR3 coding sequence is TGTGCCAGCAGCTTAGAGCCGGGTTTGGCACAGCCCCAGCATTTT. It translates to CASSLEPGLAQPQHF.

This clone was counted between two and nine times. The V call is TRBV7-3, the J call TRBJ2-1, with a possible D match to TRBD2 (5 bases). CDR1 and CDR2 (germline): SGHTA, FQGTGA. The CDR3 contains 14 residues. Trimming took off 1 base at V and 5 bases at J, with 9 bases between the two ends. Here the CDR3 reads CASSLNHGNNEQFF. The CDR3 coding sequence is TGTGCCAGCAGCTTAAATCACGGGAACAATGAGCAGTTCTTC.

The gene calls are TRBV29-1 and TRBJ1-1; 7 positions agree with TRBD1. V gave up 6 bases and J gave up 0 bases; unmatched junction bases: 7. Looked up from germline, CDR1 is SQVTM and CDR2 is ANQGSEA. This CDR3 has 14 residues. The DNA for the CDR3 is TGCAGCGTAAGACAGGGAAGGATGAACACTGAAGCTTTCTTT. As protein: CSVRQGRMNTEAFF.

The chain joins TRBV28 to TRBJ2-5; no firm D call. Deletions cut 6 bases from V and 5 bases from J, with 10 bases between. Germline CDR1 is MDHEN and CDR2 is SYDVKM. The CDR3 covers 12 residues. The CDR3 loop reads CASSHRRETQYF. In DNA form, the CDR3 reads TGTGCCAGCAGCCACCGCCGGGAGACCCAGTACTTC.

The chain is built from TRBV21-1 and TRBJ1-5; the table's D call of TRBD1 was not tested on the DNA. TRBV21-1 is a recognized pseudogene. This CDR3 comprises 21 residues. The CDR3 loop is CASSKAQGRAWGLCSNQPQHF. CDR3 DNA: TGTGCCAGCAGCAAAGCGCAGGGCCGGGCATGGGGGCTATGTAGCAATCAGCCCCAGCATTTT.

The rearrangement joins TRBV10-3 to TRBJ1-2; D gene uncertain. V lost 3 bases, J lost 1 base, and 9 bases lay in between. CDR1 and CDR2 (germline): ENHRY, SYGVKD. The CDR3 is 14 amino acids. CDR3 coding DNA: TGTGCCATCAGTGACCAGGTGGATAACTATGGCTACACCTTC. It is translated as CAISDQVDNYGYTF.

This clone has only one observation. The chain joins TRBV19 to TRBJ1-1; tentative D call: TRBD1 (6 bases). The CDR3 covers 16 residues. The germline V gene has CDR1 LNHDA and CDR2 SQIVND (reference sequence). V dropped 3 bases and J dropped 1 base, with 15 bases sitting between them. As DNA, the CDR3 is TGTGCCAGTAGTATGGGACACCTGAAATGGAACACTGAAGCTTTCTTT. Translation: CASSMGHLKWNTEAFF.

The genes are TRBV11-2 and TRBJ2-5; 7 bases agree with TRBD2. Germline V CDR1 and CDR2: SGHAT, FQNNGV. V was pared by 5 bases and J by 3 bases, with 6 bases of the junction left unmatched. The CDR3 loop spans 14 amino acids. The CDR3 reads CASSPLAVEETQYF. CDR3 DNA sequence: TGTGCCAGCAGCCCCCTAGCGGTAGAAGAGACCCAGTACTTC. Supplemented by reference TRBV11-2 and TRBJ2-5, the full variable domain reads EAGVAQSPRYKIIEKRQSVAFWCNPISGHATLYWYQQILGQGPKLLIQFQNNGVVDDSQLPKDRFSAERLKGVDSTLKIQPAKLEDSAVYLCASSPLAVEETQYFGPGTRLLVL.